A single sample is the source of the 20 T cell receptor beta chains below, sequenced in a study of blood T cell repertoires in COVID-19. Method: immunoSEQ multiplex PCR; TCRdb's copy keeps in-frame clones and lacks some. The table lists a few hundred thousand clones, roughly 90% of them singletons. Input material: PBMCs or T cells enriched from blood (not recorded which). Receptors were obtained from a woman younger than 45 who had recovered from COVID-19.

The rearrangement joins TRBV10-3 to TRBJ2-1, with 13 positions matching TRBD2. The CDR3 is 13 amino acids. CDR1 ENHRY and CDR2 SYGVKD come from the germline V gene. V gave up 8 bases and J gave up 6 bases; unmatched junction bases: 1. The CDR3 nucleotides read TGTGCCATCCGGACTAGCGGGAGCAATGAGCAGTTCTTC. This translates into CAIRTSGSNEQFF.

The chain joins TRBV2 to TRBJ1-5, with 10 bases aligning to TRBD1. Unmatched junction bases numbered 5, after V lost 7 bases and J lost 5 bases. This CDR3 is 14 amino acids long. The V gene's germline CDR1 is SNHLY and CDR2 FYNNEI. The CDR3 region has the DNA TGTGCCAGCACCTCGGGGACAGGGGATCAGCCCCAGCATTTT. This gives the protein CASTSGTGDQPQHF.

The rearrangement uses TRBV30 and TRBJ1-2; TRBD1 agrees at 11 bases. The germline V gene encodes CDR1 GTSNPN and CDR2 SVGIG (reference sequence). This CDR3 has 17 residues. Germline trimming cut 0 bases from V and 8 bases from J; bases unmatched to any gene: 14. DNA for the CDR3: TGTGCCTGGAGTGTACGGCAGGGACAGGGGGTTTTGGGCGGCTACACCTTC. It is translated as CAWSVRQGQGVLGGYTF.

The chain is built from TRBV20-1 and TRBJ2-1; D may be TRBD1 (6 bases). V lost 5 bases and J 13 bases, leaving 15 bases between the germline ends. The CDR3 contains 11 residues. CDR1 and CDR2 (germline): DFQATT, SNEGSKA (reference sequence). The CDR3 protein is CSAPDRWKQFF. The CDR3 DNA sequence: TGCAGTGCTCCAGACAGGTGGAAACAGTTCTTC.

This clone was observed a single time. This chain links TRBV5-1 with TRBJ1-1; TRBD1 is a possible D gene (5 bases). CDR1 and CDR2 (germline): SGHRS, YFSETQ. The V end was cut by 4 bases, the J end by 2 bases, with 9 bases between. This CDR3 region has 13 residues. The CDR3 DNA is TGCGCCAGCAGCACGGACATTAACACTGAAGCTTTCTTT. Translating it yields CASSTDINTEAFF.

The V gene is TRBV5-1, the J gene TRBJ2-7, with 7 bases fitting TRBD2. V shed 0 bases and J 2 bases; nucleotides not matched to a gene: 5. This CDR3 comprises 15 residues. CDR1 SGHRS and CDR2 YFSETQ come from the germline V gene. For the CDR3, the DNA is TGCGCCAGCAGCTTGGTCTCTAGCGGACCCTACGAGCAGTACTTC. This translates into CASSLVSSGPYEQYF. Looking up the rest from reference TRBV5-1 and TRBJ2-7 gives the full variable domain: KAGVTQTPRYLIKTRGQQVTLSCSPISGHRSVSWYQQTPGQGLQFLFEYFSETQRNKGNFPGRFSGRQFSNSRSEMNVSTLELGDSALYLCASSLVSSGPYEQYFGPGTRLTVT.

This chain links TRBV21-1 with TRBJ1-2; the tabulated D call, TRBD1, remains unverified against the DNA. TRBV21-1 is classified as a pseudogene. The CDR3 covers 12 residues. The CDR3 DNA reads TGTGCCAGCAGCAATGACAGCTATGGCTACACCTTC. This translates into CASSNDSYGYTF.

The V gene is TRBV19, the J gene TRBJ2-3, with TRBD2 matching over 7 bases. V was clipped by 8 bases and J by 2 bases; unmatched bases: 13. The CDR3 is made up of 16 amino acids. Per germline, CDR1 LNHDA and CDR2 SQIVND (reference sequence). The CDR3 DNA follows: TGTGCCAGTGAACCCGGGACTAACGAGGTCACAGATACGCAGTATTTT. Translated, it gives CASEPGTNEVTDTQYF.

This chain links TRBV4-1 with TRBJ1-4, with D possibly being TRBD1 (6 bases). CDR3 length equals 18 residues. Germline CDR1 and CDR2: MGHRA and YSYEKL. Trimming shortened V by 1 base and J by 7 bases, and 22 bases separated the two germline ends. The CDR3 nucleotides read TGCGCCAGCAGCCAAGTTCCCTCAACTCAGGGGAGTGGTGAAAAACTGTTTTTT. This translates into CASSQVPSTQGSGEKLFF.

The CDR3 here is CASSHTGGTEAFF. The CDR3 DNA follows: TGCGCCAGCAGTCATACAGGGGGCACTGAAGCTTTCTTT. The rearrangement links TRBV23-1 to TRBJ1-1, with 8 bases that match TRBD1. TRBV23-1 is sorted into the ORF group, with uncertain function. Trimming at V came to 3 bases and at J to 4 bases, leaving 1 base not matched to a gene. The CDR3 is made up of 13 amino acids.

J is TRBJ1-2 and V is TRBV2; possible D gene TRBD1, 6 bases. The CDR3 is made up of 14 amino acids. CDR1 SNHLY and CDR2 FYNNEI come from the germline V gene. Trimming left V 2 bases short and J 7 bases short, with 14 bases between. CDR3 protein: CASSELGQGSGYTF. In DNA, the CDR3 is TGTGCCAGCAGTGAATTGGGACAAGGAAGTGGCTACACCTTC. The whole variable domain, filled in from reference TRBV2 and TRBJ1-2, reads EPEVTQTPSHQVTQMGQEVILRCVPISNHLYFYWYRQILGQKVEFLVSFYNNEISEKSEIFDDQFSVERPDGSNFTLKIRSTKLEDSAMYFCASSELGQGSGYTFGSGTRLTVV.

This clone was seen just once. The CDR3 coding sequence is TGTGCCAGCAGCTTAGGGGGAGGGTCCTACAATGAGCAGTTCTTC. This encodes CASSLGGGSYNEQFF. This chain uses TRBV25-1 with TRBJ2-1; possibly TRBD2 for D (7 bases). Per germline, CDR1 MGHDK and CDR2 SYGVNS. CDR3 size: 15 residues. V was clipped by 6 bases and J by 1 base, with 13 bases between them.

CDR3 sequence reads: CASSEAGGPGNEQFF. DNA of the CDR3: TGTGCCAGCAGTGAGGCGGGAGGGCCCGGAAATGAGCAGTTCTTC. The genes are TRBV25-1 and TRBJ2-1; 9 bases are a match to TRBD2. The CDR3 contains 15 residues. Germline V gene sequence: CDR1 MGHDK, CDR2 SYGVNS. With V trimmed by 3 bases and J by 7 bases, 7 bases remained unmatched.

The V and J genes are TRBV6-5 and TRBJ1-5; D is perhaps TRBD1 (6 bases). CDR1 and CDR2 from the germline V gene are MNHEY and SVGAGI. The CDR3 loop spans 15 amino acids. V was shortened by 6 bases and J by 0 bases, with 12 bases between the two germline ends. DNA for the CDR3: TGTGCCAGCAGCACAGGGTCATATAGCAATCAGCCCCAGCATTTT. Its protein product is CASSTGSYSNQPQHF.

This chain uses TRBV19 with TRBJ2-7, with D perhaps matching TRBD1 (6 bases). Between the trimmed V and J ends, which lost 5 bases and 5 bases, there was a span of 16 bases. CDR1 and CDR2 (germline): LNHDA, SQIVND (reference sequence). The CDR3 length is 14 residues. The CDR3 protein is CASSGAGVQDEQYF. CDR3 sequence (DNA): TGTGCCAGTAGTGGGGCAGGGGTACAGGACGAGCAGTACTTC.

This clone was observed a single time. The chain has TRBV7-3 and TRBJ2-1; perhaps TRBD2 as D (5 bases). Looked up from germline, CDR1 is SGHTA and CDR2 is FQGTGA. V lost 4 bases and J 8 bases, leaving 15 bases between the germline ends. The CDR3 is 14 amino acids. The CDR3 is CASSSVGDMDEQFF. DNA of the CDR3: TGTGCCAGCAGCTCGGTGGGAGACATGGATGAGCAGTTCTTC.

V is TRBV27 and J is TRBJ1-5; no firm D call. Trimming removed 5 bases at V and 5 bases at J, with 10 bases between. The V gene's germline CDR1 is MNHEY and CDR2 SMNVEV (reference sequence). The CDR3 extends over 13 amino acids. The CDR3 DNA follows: TGTGCCAGCAGTCCTTACGGGGATCAGCCCCAGCATTTT. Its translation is CASSPYGDQPQHF.

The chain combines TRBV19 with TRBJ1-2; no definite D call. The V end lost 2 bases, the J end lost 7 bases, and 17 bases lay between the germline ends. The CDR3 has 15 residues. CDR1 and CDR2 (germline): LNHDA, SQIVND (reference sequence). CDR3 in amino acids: CASSITGQSTSGYTF. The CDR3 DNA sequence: TGTGCCAGTAGTATAACCGGGCAGTCGACTAGTGGCTACACCTTC.

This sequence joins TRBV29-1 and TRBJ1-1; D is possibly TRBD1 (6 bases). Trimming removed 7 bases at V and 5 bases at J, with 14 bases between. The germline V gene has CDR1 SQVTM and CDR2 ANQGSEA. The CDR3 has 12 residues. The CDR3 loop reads CSAGGRGTEAFF. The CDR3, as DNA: TGCAGCGCTGGGGGGAGGGGGACTGAAGCTTTCTTT.

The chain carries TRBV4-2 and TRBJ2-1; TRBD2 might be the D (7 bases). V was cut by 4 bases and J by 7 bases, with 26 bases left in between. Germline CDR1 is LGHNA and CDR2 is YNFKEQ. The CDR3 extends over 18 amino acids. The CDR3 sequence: CASSPSKRGRAVGNEQFF. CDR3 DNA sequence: TGTGCCAGCAGCCCTTCCAAAAGGGGGAGGGCCGTCGGGAATGAGCAGTTCTTC.